These T cell receptor beta chains were read from a single sample in a study of brain T cells in children with intractable seizures. Produced via immunoSEQ multiplex PCR; TCRdb's table is partial and in-frame only. The repertoire has about 320,000 clones, over 85% of them found once; the top ten carry approximately 5%. The sequencing used peripheral blood, collected roughly 5 months after surgery. These receptors were collected from a boy younger than two with tuberous sclerosis and intractable seizures. Each CDR3 is given with its conserved first and last residue. The D gene is left open where the match is weak. A clone size is listed for some rows: how often the clone was seen (once, few, many), or a class if it is expanded.

DNA: TGTGCCAGCAGCTTAGTTGGACTCACCTCGGCTGAAGCTTTCTTT
CDR3: CASSLVGLTSAEAFF
V: TRBV7-9
size: NA
J: TRBJ1-1
D: NA

DNA: TGTGCCTGGAGTGTAATGGGGCTGATCTATGGCTACACCTTC
CDR3: CAWSVMGLIYGYTF
V: TRBV30
size: NA
J: TRBJ1-2
D: NA

DNA: TGTGCCAGCAGCGCCTCGTTGGGCAATGAGCAGTTCTTC
CDR3: CASSASLGNEQFF
V: TRBV5-4
size: NA
J: TRBJ2-1
D: NA

DNA: TGTGCCAGCAGCCCTACAGGGGGCACCTATGGCTACACCTTC
CDR3: CASSPTGGTYGYTF
V: TRBV7-6
size: NA
J: TRBJ1-2
D: TRBD1

DNA: TGTGCCAGCAGCTTAGACAGGGCTTCCTACGAGCAGTACTTC
CDR3: CASSLDRASYEQYF
V: TRBV7-9
size: NA
J: TRBJ2-7
D: NA

DNA: TGCGCCAGCAGCCAAGTACCTGCTAGCGGGAGTGGATACGAGCAGTACTTC
CDR3: CASSQVPASGSGYEQYF
V: TRBV4-1
size: NA
J: TRBJ2-7
D: TRBD2

DNA: TGCGCCAGCAGCCGAGACAGTCCTAACTATGGCTACACCTTC
CDR3: CASSRDSPNYGYTF
V: TRBV5-1
size: NA
J: TRBJ1-2
D: NA

DNA: TGTGCCAGCAGCTCCAGTACGGAGACCCAGTACTTC
CDR3: CASSSSTETQYF
V: TRBV7-9
size: NA
J: TRBJ2-5
D: NA

DNA: TGTGCCAGCAGCCCTATATGGGACAATTCCCTTGGGGAGACCCAGTACTTC
CDR3: CASSPIWDNSLGETQYF
V: TRBV27
size: NA
J: TRBJ2-5
D: NA

DNA: TGTGCCAGCAGCCCCGGGACAGGGGTCTTCTACGAGCAGTACTTC
CDR3: CASSPGTGVFYEQYF
V: TRBV3-1/TRBV3-2
size: NA
J: TRBJ2-7
D: TRBD1

DNA: TGTGCCAGCAGCCACACAGGGGACGAGCAGTACTTC
CDR3: CASSHTGDEQYF
V: TRBV7-9
size: NA
J: TRBJ2-7
D: TRBD1

DNA: TGTGCCAGCAGTTACTCGCTGAACACTGAAGCTTTCTTT
CDR3: CASSYSLNTEAFF
V: TRBV6-5
size: NA
J: TRBJ1-1
D: NA

DNA: TGTGCCAGCAGACCCGACAGGGGCCCTTCGGAACTGTTTTTT
CDR3: CASRPDRGPSELFF
V: TRBV7-9
size: NA
J: TRBJ1-4
D: TRBD1

DNA: TGTGCCAGCAGTGAACACGAACATTATTCACCCCTCCACTTT
CDR3: CASSEHEHYSPLHF
V: TRBV6-1
size: NA
J: TRBJ1-6
D: NA

DNA: TGTGCCTGGAGTGTACGGCTAGACACAGATACGCAGTATTTT
CDR3: CAWSVRLDTDTQYF
V: TRBV30
size: NA
J: TRBJ2-3
D: NA

DNA: TGTGCCAGTAGTATAAGGCTTAGCGGGAGGGAGTCCTACAATGAGCAGTTCTTC
CDR3: CASSIRLSGRESYNEQFF
V: TRBV19
size: once
J: TRBJ2-1
D: TRBD2

DNA: TGTGCCAGCAGGATGGAGGGCCCTAATTCACCCCTCCACTTT
CDR3: CASRMEGPNSPLHF
V: TRBV27
size: once
J: TRBJ1-6
D: NA

DNA: TGTGCCAGTAGTATAAAAGGGGACTCACGCTATGGCTACACCTTC
CDR3: CASSIKGDSRYGYTF
V: TRBV19
size: NA
J: TRBJ1-2
D: NA

DNA: TGTGCCAGCAGCCACCCGACAGGGGGTGTGTACGAGCAGTACTTC
CDR3: CASSHPTGGVYEQYF
V: TRBV13
size: NA
J: TRBJ2-7
D: TRBD1

DNA: TGTGCCACCAGCAGAACCGGGTTTGGGACAGTGAACACTGAAGCTTTCTTT
CDR3: CATSRTGFGTVNTEAFF
V: TRBV15
size: NA
J: TRBJ1-1
D: TRBD1

DNA: TGTGCCAGCAGTCCTACGGACAGGGGTCTATCATATGAGCAGTTCTTC
CDR3: CASSPTDRGLSYEQFF
V: TRBV13
size: NA
J: TRBJ2-1
D: TRBD1

DNA: TGTGCCAGCAGTTTATCGCCCCGGAGCCAGGGTAGCACAGATACGCAGTATTTT
CDR3: CASSLSPRSQGSTDTQYF
V: TRBV27
size: NA
J: TRBJ2-3
D: NA

DNA: TGTGCCAGCAGTGTTCTCGGGGACACAGATACGCAGTATTTT
CDR3: CASSVLGDTDTQYF
V: TRBV27
size: NA
J: TRBJ2-3
D: NA

DNA: TGTGCCAGTAGTTGGGATAGCGGTTACAATGAGCAGTTCTTC
CDR3: CASSWDSGYNEQFF
V: TRBV19
size: NA
J: TRBJ2-1
D: NA

DNA: TGTGCCAGTAGTATAGAAGACACAGGGAGGGGCGGCTACACCTTC
CDR3: CASSIEDTGRGGYTF
V: TRBV19
size: once
J: TRBJ1-2
D: NA

DNA: TGTGCCAGCAGCCCCAGGGACTCTGGGGCCAACGTCCTGACTTTC
CDR3: CASSPRDSGANVLTF
V: TRBV7-9
size: NA
J: TRBJ2-6
D: NA

DNA: TGTGCCAGCAGCCCCCCGGGGAGGGGGCGGACCTACGAGCAGTACTTC
CDR3: CASSPPGRGRTYEQYF
V: TRBV14
size: NA
J: TRBJ2-7
D: NA

DNA: TGCGCCAGCAGCCTAGAGGGGGGGACAGATACGCAGTATTTT
CDR3: CASSLEGGTDTQYF
V: TRBV10-2
size: NA
J: TRBJ2-3
D: NA

DNA: TGTGCCAGTAGTATTTGGGCGGGAGGTCATGACGGGGAGCTGTTTTTT
CDR3: CASSIWAGGHDGELFF
V: TRBV19
size: NA
J: TRBJ2-2
D: TRBD2

DNA: TGTGCCAGCAGTCGACAGGGGACACGGATGTCCTATAATTCACCCCTCCACTTT
CDR3: CASSRQGTRMSYNSPLHF
V: TRBV6-6
size: NA
J: TRBJ1-6
D: TRBD1

DNA: TGTGCCATCAGTACCCCGGAGTTGACCAACTCCTACAATGAGCAGTTCTTC
CDR3: CAISTPELTNSYNEQFF
V: TRBV10-3
size: NA
J: TRBJ2-1
D: NA

DNA: TGTGCCAGCAGTTTATCAGGGGCGGGGCACTACGAGCAGTACTTC
CDR3: CASSLSGAGHYEQYF
V: TRBV28
size: NA
J: TRBJ2-7
D: NA

DNA: TGTGCCAGCAGTTACGCACAGGGGTACTACGAGCAGTACTTC
CDR3: CASSYAQGYYEQYF
V: TRBV6-6
size: NA
J: TRBJ2-7
D: TRBD1

DNA: TGTGCCAGCAGCTTGGTTTTAGGGGGCAGAAATCAGCCCCAGCATTTT
CDR3: CASSLVLGGRNQPQHF
V: TRBV5-5
size: NA
J: TRBJ1-5
D: TRBD1

DNA: TGTGCCTGGAGTGTGGCAGCCTATAATTCACCCCTCCACTTT
CDR3: CAWSVAAYNSPLHF
V: TRBV30
size: NA
J: TRBJ1-6
D: NA

DNA: TGTGCCAGCAGCTCCTCCGGCGGGAGGGCTATCACCTACAATGAGCAGTTCTTC
CDR3: CASSSSGGRAITYNEQFF
V: TRBV11-2
size: NA
J: TRBJ2-1
D: TRBD2

DNA: TGTGCCAGCCACTGGGGGGGGACAGAGCAGTACTTC
CDR3: CASHWGGTEQYF
V: TRBV7-9
size: NA
J: TRBJ2-7
D: NA